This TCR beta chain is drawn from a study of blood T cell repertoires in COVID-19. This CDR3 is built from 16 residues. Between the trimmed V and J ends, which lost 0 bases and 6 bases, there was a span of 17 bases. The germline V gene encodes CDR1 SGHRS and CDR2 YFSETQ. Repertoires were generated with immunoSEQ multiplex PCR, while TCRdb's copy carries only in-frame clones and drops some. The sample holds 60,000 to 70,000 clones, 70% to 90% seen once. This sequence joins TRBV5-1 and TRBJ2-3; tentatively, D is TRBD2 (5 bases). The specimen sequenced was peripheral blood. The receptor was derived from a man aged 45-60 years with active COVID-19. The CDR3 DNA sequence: TGCGCCAGCAGCTTGGGGAGACTATCCAATTTTGATACGCAGTATTTT. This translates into CASSLGRLSNFDTQYF. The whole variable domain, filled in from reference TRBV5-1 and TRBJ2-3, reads KAGVTQTPRYLIKTRGQQVTLSCSPISGHRSVSWYQQTPGQGLQFLFEYFSETQRNKGNFPGRFSGRQFSNSRSEMNVSTLELGDSALYLCASSLGRLSNFDTQYFGPGTRLTVL.